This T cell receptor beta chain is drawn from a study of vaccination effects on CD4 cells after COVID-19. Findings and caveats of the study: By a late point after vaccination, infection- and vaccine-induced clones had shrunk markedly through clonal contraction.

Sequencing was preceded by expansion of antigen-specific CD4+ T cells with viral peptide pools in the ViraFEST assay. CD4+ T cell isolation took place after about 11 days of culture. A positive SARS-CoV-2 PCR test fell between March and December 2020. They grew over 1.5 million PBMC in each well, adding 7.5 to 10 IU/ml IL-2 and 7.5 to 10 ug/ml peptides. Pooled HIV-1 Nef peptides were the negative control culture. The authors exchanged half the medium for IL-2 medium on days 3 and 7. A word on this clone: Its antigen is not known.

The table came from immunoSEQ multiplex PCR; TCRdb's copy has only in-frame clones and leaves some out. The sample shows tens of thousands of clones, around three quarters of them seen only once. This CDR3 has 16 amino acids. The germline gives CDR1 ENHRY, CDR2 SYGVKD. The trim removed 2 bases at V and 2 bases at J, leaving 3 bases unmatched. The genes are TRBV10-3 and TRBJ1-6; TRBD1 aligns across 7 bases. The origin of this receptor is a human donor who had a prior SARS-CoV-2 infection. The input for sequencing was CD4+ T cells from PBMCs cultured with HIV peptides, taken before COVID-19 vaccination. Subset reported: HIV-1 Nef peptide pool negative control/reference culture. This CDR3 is CAISEVTGPYNSPLHF. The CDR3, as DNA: TGTGCCATCAGTGAGGTGACAGGGCCCTATAATTCACCCCTCCACTTT.